This T cell receptor beta chain is drawn from a study of shared clonotypes between healthy human individuals (TCRdb year 2020). For the study in its entirety: A couple of women and a few men aged 18 to 49 years were included in the cohort. Between about 0.8 and 9 billion PBMCs per donor were obtained by leukapheresis. The study deeply sequenced blood TCR repertoires of roughly five healthy adults to estimate repertoire size and the extent of clonotype sharing between individuals. To increase sequencing depth and limit assay-specific biases, different laboratories used diverse techniques to prepare libraries and sequence TCR repertoires. Per donor, three plates each were used for CD4 naive and CD4 memory, two for CD8 naive, and one for CD8 memory. Findings and caveats that apply to the study as a whole: Larger estimated clonotype richness was generally found for naive subsets than for memory subsets. Incomplete sequencing was indicated by rarefaction of sorted-subset datasets, despite the large sequencing depth. Pairwise subsampling indicated that sequencing depth was expected to affect the degree of clonotype sharing among donors. Across a handful of donors, 5% to 6% of naive CD4, roughly 3.4% of naive CD8, about 2% of memory CD4, and about 0.4% of memory CD8 clonotypes were shared. Because the study included only a small number of donors, the genetic and exposure-history diversity represented was limited. Compared with non-shared clonotypes, the clonotypes found in all four sorted-subset donors had higher generation probabilities. Only blood was sampled, and tissue TCR repertoires likely differ from those in blood.

Note on this clone: No antigen is known for it. Base qualities were left out, and no much larger clone turns up one base away.

TCR CDR3 regions were amplified from genomic DNA by multiplex PCR using the deep immunoSEQ assay. Extracted genomic DNA from each cell subset was spread evenly across all wells of several immunoSEQ 96-well plates, with each plate serving as a replicate. For sorted subsets, about 200 ng genomic DNA, equal to approximately 30,000 T cell genomes, was loaded into each replicate PCR. Purified libraries were measured with a Qubit 3.0 fluorometer, size-checked on a Bioanalyzer 2100, and measured again with the KAPA Library Quantification kit. Every immunoSEQ 96-well plate was sequenced on a separate single-read 150-cycle Illumina NextSeq 550 flow cell. Concerning the study's data processing: The immunoSEQ output contained only junctional sequences without quality scores, so filtering could not match that applied to full-length reads. To assign V/J genes and CDR3, sequences were annotated against IMGT germline references using PyIR, a Python wrapper for IgBLAST v1.9. Reads were removed for weak V/J assignments (E-value above 1e-6), missing CDR3, stop codons, out-of-frame junctions, or ambiguous translated residues. V3J clonotypes were defined as sequences sharing an identical inferred V gene, J gene, and CDR3 amino acid sequence. Percentage overlap between repertoires was calculated by dividing the number of shared unique clonotypes by the size of the smaller repertoire. Richness of each repertoire was evaluated using RTK rarefaction, the Chao1 estimator, and Recon v2.1 estimates of unobserved clonotypes. OLGA was used to compute generation probabilities for all TCRbeta clonotypes that the gDNA method yielded from a handful of donors. The source is immuneACCESS, and TCRdb retained only in-frame sequences with V and J called. Part of the clones is not carried over; for the studies checked, unresolved V genes explain less than half of this, and the remainder is unexplained. V and J calls and clone size are given by that table; D and trimming were obtained from the DNA. The sample table records about 2 million clones; approximately 95% of these occur just once. The ten largest clones capture 1% to 1.5% of the sample.

For the CD8 naive samples, CD45RO-negative cells were positively selected for CCR7, yielding a CD45RA+CCR7+ population from which TemRA cells were excluded. Healthy HIV-negative adults with no recently reported acute infections or vaccinations were included as donors. Every donor was a Caucasian adult residing in Nashville, Tennessee, USA. After blood collection by leukapheresis, PBMCs were isolated using Ficoll-Histopaque density gradient centrifugation and then cryopreserved in the vapor phase of liquid nitrogen. Analytical flow cytometry was used to check the purity and quantity of each magnetically sorted T cell population. Each sorted fraction had its genomic DNA isolated and then quantified by UV absorbance on a Nanodrop 2000c. The material sequenced was naive CD8+ T cells sorted from blood. The sample's cell subset or site label, in plain terms: CD45RA+CCR7+. This receptor was obtained from a man aged 18 to 29 in good health.

The CDR3: CASSQGDSNQPQHF. The sequence in DNA is TGTGCCAGCAGCCAAGGGGATAGCAATCAGCCCCAGCATTTT. Recombination joined TRBV16 with TRBJ1-5; no D gene is confidently identified. According to the germline V gene, CDR1 reads KGHSY and CDR2 reads FQNENV. From cysteine to phenylalanine, the CDR3 is 14 amino acids long. The only DNA kept is the CDR3, 42 bases in frame from the first base. Cut back by 2 bases and 0 bases, the V and J ends lie 5 bases apart.